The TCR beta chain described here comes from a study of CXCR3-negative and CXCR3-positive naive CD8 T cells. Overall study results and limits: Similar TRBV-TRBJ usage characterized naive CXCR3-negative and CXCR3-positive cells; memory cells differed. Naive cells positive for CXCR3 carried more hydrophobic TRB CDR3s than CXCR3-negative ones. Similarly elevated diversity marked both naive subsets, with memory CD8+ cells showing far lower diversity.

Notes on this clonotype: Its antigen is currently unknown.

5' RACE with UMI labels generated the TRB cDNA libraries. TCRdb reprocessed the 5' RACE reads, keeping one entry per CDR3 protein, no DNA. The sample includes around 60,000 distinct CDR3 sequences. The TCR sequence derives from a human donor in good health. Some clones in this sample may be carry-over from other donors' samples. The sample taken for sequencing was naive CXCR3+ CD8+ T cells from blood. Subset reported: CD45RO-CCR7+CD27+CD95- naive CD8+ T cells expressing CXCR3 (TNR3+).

The CDR3: CSVEEGGQSDYGYTF. The chain links TRBV29-1 to TRBJ1-2. The germline gives CDR1 SQVTM, CDR2 ANQGSEA. The CDR3 has 15 residues.